This paragraph covers one TCR beta chain sequence. Under the authors' procedure: Amplifying reference gene primers gave estimates of nucleated cell counts. Assay: immunoSEQ multiplex PCR; the TCRdb copy retains only in-frame clones and omits some. The DNA gave D and trimming, while V, J and clone size come from that table. The sample holds roughly 96,000 clones, around 76% seen once. The V and J ends lost 4 bases and 5 bases respectively, with 12 bases between them. Germline V gene lookup returns CDR1 SGHNT and CDR2 YYREEE (reference sequence). The CDR3 totals 13 residues. This record belongs to a study of blood T cell repertoires in COVID-19. Study-wide context: Both acute and convalescent COVID-19 samples were obtained from the United States, Italy and Spain. T cells, B-cell-depleted T cells, or PBMCs supplied cDNA or gDNA.

The clonotype originates from a man at least 80 years old with acute or convalescent COVID-19. The material sequenced was peripheral blood. This chain links TRBV5-4 with TRBJ2-5; D perhaps matches TRBD1 (5 bases). CDR3 DNA: TGTGCCAGCAGCCCGACAGAATCGGAGACCCAGTACTTC. Protein product: CASSPTESETQYF.